One and the same sample provided the 30 T cell receptor beta chains below, sequenced in a study of kidney transplant recipient with SARS-CoV-2 infection. TCRdb analysed the reads with MiXCR anew, one entry per CDR3 protein. The data show about 240,000 distinct CDR3 sequences, more than 25% seen once. Sequenced material: a blood sample, taken at baseline and on approximately day 120 from a kidney transplant recipient. The receptor set was obtained from a male patient in his thirties who had COVID-19 and was a kidney transplant recipient. The graft donor may have given rise to some T cells.

This clonotype was observed many times. The chain is built from TRBV6-5 and TRBJ1-3; no clear D. Trimming took 5 bases from V and 3 from J, leaving 11 bases between them. The germline gives CDR1 MNHEY, CDR2 SVGAGI. This CDR3 comprises 14 residues. This CDR3 reads CASSGSLGGNTIYF. The CDR3 DNA follows: TGTGCCAGCAGTGGGTCCCTAGGTGGAAACACCATATATTTT.

This clonotype has ten or more counts. The chain carries TRBV5-5 and TRBJ1-2; unclear D gene. Trimming pared 7 bases from V and 4 bases from J, leaving 23 bases between. Germline values: CDR1 SGHKS, CDR2 YYEKEE (reference sequence). The CDR3 length is 16 residues. CDR3 bases: TGTGCCAGCGGGATAACTGTCTCGCGAAAGACCTATGGCTACACCTTC. This sequence encodes CASGITVSRKTYGYTF.

A remark on this clonotype: Given a much more abundant clone one base away, this may be a read error. The V gene is TRBV18, the J gene TRBJ2-7; 10 bases agree with TRBD1. Germline V lookup: CDR1 KGHSH, CDR2 LQKENI. The CDR3 loop spans 16 amino acids. J gave up 5 bases and V 3 bases, and 10 bases lay outside the gene matches. The CDR3 DNA follows: TGTGCCAGCTCACCGGTTGGGACAGGGGTCAGGCACGAGCAGTACTTC. This encodes CASSPVGTGVRHEQYF.

Many counts were recorded for this clonotype. This sequence joins TRBV5-6 and TRBJ2-7, with 8 bases fitting TRBD1. The CDR3 length is 15 residues. V shed 4 bases and J 0 bases; nucleotides not matched to a gene: 6. Germline V gene lookup returns CDR1 SGHDT and CDR2 YYEEEE. Written as DNA, the CDR3 is TGTGCCAGCAGCCCGCGGGACAGGATCTCCTACGAGCAGTACTTC. It encodes CASSPRDRISYEQYF.

As regards this clonotype: A much larger clone sits a single nucleotide away, making a read error possible. CDR3 region: CSALAPTRETQYF. The DNA of the CDR3 is TGCAGTGCCCTAGCCCCAACTCGGGAGACCCAGTACTTC. The chain carries TRBV20-1 and TRBJ2-5, with a tentative D call TRBD2 (5 bases). CDR1 DFQATT and CDR2 SNEGSKA come from the germline V gene (reference sequence). The CDR3 totals 13 residues. Trimming cost V 6 bases and J 5 bases, with 16 bases left between them.

Ten or more counts support this clonotype. The gene calls are TRBV7-8 and TRBJ1-1, with 7 nucleotides matching TRBD1. Trimming at V came to 3 bases and at J to 0 bases, leaving 4 bases not matched to a gene. The CDR3 covers 15 residues. Per the germline V gene, CDR1 is SGHVS and CDR2 is FQNEAQ. CDR3 amino acids: CASSLGQNMNTEAFF. Here the CDR3 DNA reads TGTGCCAGCAGCTTGGGACAGAACATGAACACTGAAGCTTTCTTT.

The CDR3 loop is CASSQGAEYQETQYF. CDR3 DNA sequence: TGTGCCAGCAGTCAGGGGGCGGAGTACCAAGAGACCCAGTACTTC. V and J are TRBV7-2 and TRBJ2-5, with 8 positions matching TRBD1. The J segment lost 0 bases and the V segment lost 6 bases, leaving 6 bases of the junction unmatched. The germline V gene has CDR1 SGHTA and CDR2 FQGNSA. The CDR3 extends over 15 amino acids.

Concerning this clonotype itself: The conserved closing phenylalanine or tryptophan is absent in this CDR3, likely reflecting a read error. The limits of the CDR3 on the DNA are not certain, so only TCRdb's listed CDR3 is given. The chain joins TRBV8-2 to TRBJ2-6; TRBD1 reflects the table's D call only, with no check against the DNA. TRBV8-2 counts as a pseudogene. The CDR3 has 17 amino acids, counting both end residues. CDR3 amino acids: CGNHYRITQSRANVLTS.

This clonotype has a count of ten or more. V usage is TRBV9 and J usage is TRBJ2-1, with 13 bases identical to TRBD2. J was trimmed by 6 bases and V by 4 bases; bases with no gene match: 13. Germline V gene lookup returns CDR1 SGDLS and CDR2 YYNGEE. The CDR3 extends over 18 amino acids. As DNA, the CDR3 is TGTGCCAGCAGCTTCCGCCCCCGAGGGACTAGCGGGACCAATGAGCAGTTCTTC. It is translated as CASSFRPRGTSGTNEQFF.

This clonotype was observed a few times. The gene calls are TRBV2 and TRBJ2-3; the D gene is possibly TRBD2 (5 bases). Germline V lookup: CDR1 SNHLY, CDR2 FYNNEI. Between the trimmed V and J ends, which lost 7 bases and 6 bases, there was a span of 17 bases. There are 14 residues in the CDR3. The CDR3 spells CASNLDYYGDTQYF. The CDR3 region has the DNA TGTGCCAGCAATCTAGACTACTACGGGGATACGCAGTATTTT.

To note about this clonotype: A much larger clone sits a single nucleotide away, making a read error possible. Lacking the conserved final phenylalanine or tryptophan, this CDR3 likely reflects a read error. The chain links TRBV6-1 to TRBJ1-2; D is unresolved. CDR1 is MNHNS, CDR2 SASEGT, per germline. The CDR3 contains 17 residues. Between the trimmed V and J ends, which lost 5 bases and 4 bases, there was a span of 23 bases. The CDR3 DNA is TGTGCCAGCAGTCGATTGTTGCCTTACGGAAAGACCTATGGCTACACCCTC. Translated: CASSRLLPYGKTYGYTL.

This clonotype was observed many times. This chain links TRBV3-1 with TRBJ1-2; no definite D call. Germline assignment: CDR1 LGHDT and CDR2 YNNKEL (reference sequence). The CDR3 loop spans 17 amino acids. The V end was cut by 5 bases, the J end by 4 bases, with 23 bases between. The CDR3 spells CASSAGSTLRKTYGYTF. The DNA of the CDR3 is TGTGCCAGCAGCGCAGGAAGCACCCTTCGAAAGACCTATGGCTACACCTTC.

The rearrangement joins TRBV19 to TRBJ2-2; TRBD2 matches at 11 bases. CDR1 is LNHDA and CDR2 is SQIVND in the germline V gene (reference sequence). The CDR3 loop spans 18 amino acids. With 4 bases clipped from V and 6 bases from J, the junction kept 13 bases outside the gene matches. The CDR3, as DNA: TGTGCCAGTAGTACTAATAAGACTAGCGGGGTTCCTGCCGGGGAGCTGTTTTTT. This sequence encodes CASSTNKTSGVPAGELFF.

The table lists this clonotype with a few counts. This chain uses TRBV28 with TRBJ2-5; TRBD1 matches 9 bases. The length of the CDR3 is 16 residues. Per the germline V gene, CDR1 is MDHEN and CDR2 is SYDVKM. Trimming cost V 5 bases and J 4 bases; bases outside gene matches: 11. The CDR3 loop is CASSPIGDRDRETQYF. CDR3 sequence (DNA): TGTGCCAGCAGTCCGATAGGGGACAGGGATAGAGAGACCCAGTACTTC.

This clonotype was observed many times. The chain employs TRBV7-8 and TRBJ2-2; the D is unclear. V was clipped by 2 bases and J by 1 base, with 11 bases between them. There are 16 residues in the CDR3. The germline V gene has CDR1 SGHVS and CDR2 FQNEAQ. CDR3 in DNA: TGTGCCAGCAGCTTAAGTGGGCCCGGGAACACCGGGGAGCTGTTTTTT. Its protein product is CASSLSGPGNTGELFF.

This clonotype came up many times. The J gene is TRBJ1-1, the V gene TRBV11-3, with D unresolved. Germline values: CDR1 SGHNT, CDR2 YENEEA. The CDR3 contains 14 residues. V was cut by 1 base and J by 7 bases, with 13 bases left in between. The CDR3 sequence: CASSLVRVEDEAFF. The CDR3, as DNA: TGTGCCAGCAGCTTAGTGCGCGTAGAGGATGAAGCTTTCTTT.

This clonotype was seen repeatedly, ten times or more. The chain uses TRBV5-4 and TRBJ1-2; no firm D call. The V end was cut by 0 bases, the J end by 5 bases, with 20 bases between. Germline loops: CDR1 SGHNT, CDR2 YYREEE (reference sequence). The CDR3 has 17 amino acids. CDR3 nucleotide sequence: TGTGCCAGCAGCTTGGTGATGGACCGGAGAAAGAAATATGGCTACACCTTC. It specifies CASSLVMDRRKKYGYTF.

This clonotype was recorded at least ten times. V usage is TRBV21-1 and J usage is TRBJ2-6; the table assigns TRBD1, which was not confirmed against the DNA. TRBV21-1 is a pseudogene segment. The CDR3 consists of 21 residues. CDR3 protein: CASSKGGFGRGRSAGANVLTF. Written as DNA, the CDR3 is TGTGCCAGCAGCAAAGGCGGATTTGGGAGGGGGCGATCGGCTGGGGCCAACGTCCTGACTTTC.

This clonotype was detected a few times. This rearrangement joins TRBV12-3 or TRBV12-4 to TRBJ2-1; weak D call: TRBD1 (5 bases). This CDR3 is 13 amino acids long. V gave up 5 bases and J gave up 7 bases, with 12 bases separating them. In DNA form, the CDR3 reads TGTGCCAGCAGTCAAAATCAGGGAAATGAGCAGTTCTTC. Translated: CASSQNQGNEQFF.

This clonotype came up many times. This rearrangement joins TRBV9 to TRBJ1-2; D remains unclear. The germline gives CDR1 SGDLS, CDR2 YYNGEE. The CDR3 consists of 16 residues. V was cut by 7 bases and J by 4 bases, with 23 bases left in between. Here the CDR3 reads CASESRYSRKTYGYTF. Written as DNA, the CDR3 is TGTGCCAGCGAATCTAGGTACTCAAGAAAGACCTATGGCTACACCTTC.

J is TRBJ2-3 and V is TRBV6-2 or TRBV6-3; a weak D match, TRBD2 (7 bases). Germline V gives CDR1 MNHEY, CDR2 SVGEGT. The V gene lost 4 bases and the J gene lost 6 bases, with 17 bases spanning the gap. CDR3 length equals 15 residues. CDR3 residues: CASSSRFEGGDTQYF. The CDR3, as DNA: TGTGCCAGCAGTTCTAGATTCGAGGGGGGGGATACGCAGTATTTT.

The sample holds many counts of this clonotype. V is TRBV2 and J is TRBJ1-3, with D tentatively TRBD1 (5 bases). Germline V gene data show CDR1 as SNHLY and CDR2 as FYNNEI. Trimming pared 1 base from V and 0 bases from J, leaving 13 bases between. This CDR3 is built from 17 residues. CDR3 DNA: TGTGCCAGCAGTGAAGGGGGGTCTTCCCTCTCTGGAAACACCATATATTTT. Protein sequence: CASSEGGSSLSGNTIYF.

About this clonotype: Being one base from a much bigger clone, this may be a read error. V gene TRBV27 combines with J gene TRBJ1-5; TRBD1 might be the D (6 bases). The CDR3 is 15 residues long. Germline loops: CDR1 MNHEY, CDR2 SMNVEV (reference sequence). V dropped 4 bases and J dropped 5 bases, with 15 bases sitting between them. The CDR3 DNA is TGTGCCAGCAGTTCTGGTTTCGGGGGCGATCAGCCCCAGCATTTT. Translation: CASSSGFGGDQPQHF.

J is TRBJ2-3 and V is TRBV7-9, with D perhaps TRBD2 (5 bases). The CDR3 spans 15 residues. The V end lost 1 base, the J end lost 4 bases, and 12 bases lay between the germline ends. Germline V gene sequence: CDR1 SEHNR, CDR2 FQNEAQ (reference sequence). In DNA, the CDR3 is TGTGCCAGCAGCTTAGGGACTCTAAAAGCAGATACGCAGTATTTT. This translates into CASSLGTLKADTQYF.

This clonotype was counted many times. The chain carries TRBV6-2 or TRBV6-3 and TRBJ1-4, with a tentative D call TRBD1 (6 bases). Germline V gene data show CDR1 as MNHEY and CDR2 as SVGEGT. Trimming removed 7 bases at V and 6 bases at J, with 15 bases between. The CDR3 runs 14 residues. CDR3 DNA: TGTGCCAGCACGACCGGGACAAGCCATGAAAAACTGTTTTTT. Translating gives CASTTGTSHEKLFF.

Worth noting for this clonotype: Possible read error: a much larger clone is one base away. CDR3 protein: CASAQFVPGKAYGYTF. In nucleotides, the CDR3 is TGTGCCAGCGCCCAGTTCGTACCAGGAAAGGCCTATGGCTACACCTTC. The chain joins TRBV5-4 to TRBJ1-2; D call uncertain. Germline CDR1 and CDR2: SGHNT and YYREEE (reference sequence). The V and J ends lost 7 bases and 4 bases respectively, with 23 bases between them. The CDR3 totals 16 residues.

The sample holds many counts of this clonotype. The chain joins TRBV20-1 to TRBJ1-2; no firm D call. V was pared by 4 bases and J by 4 bases, with 22 bases between. CDR1 and CDR2 from the germline V gene are DFQATT and SNEGSKA (reference sequence). The length of the CDR3 is 16 residues. Here the CDR3 reads CSAKFLLFRKTYGYTF. As DNA, the CDR3 is TGCAGTGCTAAGTTCTTGCTGTTTCGAAAGACCTATGGCTACACCTTC.

Comments on this clonotype: A much bigger clone sits one base away, suggesting this may be a read error. The conserved final phenylalanine or tryptophan is absent from the CDR3, which likely points to a read error. This chain uses TRBV30 with TRBJ1-1; D ambiguous. The CDR3 contains 13 residues. Germline V gene lookup returns CDR1 GTSNPN and CDR2 SVGIG (reference sequence). With 3 bases removed from V and 0 bases from J, the gap between germline ends came to 8 bases. As DNA, the CDR3 is TGTGCCTGGAGCCGGACCTTGAACACTGAAGCTTTCCTT. This translates into CAWSRTLNTEAFL.

This clonotype was seen at least ten times. This chain connects TRBV14 to TRBJ2-3; no firm D call. Germline V CDR1 and CDR2: SGHDN, FVKESK. The V and J ends lost 5 bases and 7 bases respectively, with 13 bases between them. CDR3 size: 13 residues. CDR3 region: CASSDNPQYTQYF. Here the CDR3 DNA reads TGTGCCAGCAGCGACAATCCACAGTATACGCAGTATTTT.

This clonotype was seen ten or more times. The chain couples TRBV6-2 or TRBV6-3 to TRBJ2-3; TRBD2 aligns across 7 bases. The CDR3 extends over 15 amino acids. CDR1 is MNHEY and CDR2 is SVGEGT in the germline V gene. The trim removed 7 bases at V and 4 bases at J, leaving 11 bases unmatched. The CDR3 DNA is TGTGCCAGCACGCGCTCCGGCGGGAGCCCAGATACGCAGTATTTT. Protein product: CASTRSGGSPDTQYF.